What follows are 3 T cell receptor beta chains derived from one specimen sequenced in a study of blood T cell repertoires in COVID-19. The data were produced by immunoSEQ multiplex PCR, yet TCRdb's version contains in-frame clones alone and is incomplete. The repertoire includes roughly 21,000 clones, about 89% of them detected once, and 18% sits in the top ten. Sequenced material: peripheral blood. The receptors come from a man in his 70s with active COVID-19.

V usage is TRBV10-3 and J usage is TRBJ1-2; D remains unclear. V was shortened by 11 bases and J by 7 bases, with 14 bases between the two germline ends. CDR3 size: 11 residues. Germline CDR1 ENHRY, CDR2 SYGVKD. The DNA of the CDR3 is TGTGCCGTCTGGGGAGGGTCTGGCTACACCTTC. Translation gives CAVWGGSGYTF.

V and J are TRBV18 and TRBJ1-1; D is unresolved. Germline values: CDR1 KGHSH, CDR2 LQKENI. The CDR3 runs 15 residues. The ends were cut back, 2 bases at V and 4 bases at J, with 14 bases in the middle. CDR3 sequence reads: CASSPYRGVGTEAFF. CDR3 DNA: TGTGCCAGCTCACCATATAGAGGAGTTGGCACTGAAGCTTTCTTT.

The chain links TRBV5-1 to TRBJ2-7; 8 positions match TRBD2. Germline V gene lookup returns CDR1 SGHRS and CDR2 YFSETQ. With 7 bases clipped from V and 3 bases from J, the junction kept 9 bases outside the gene matches. There are 14 residues in the CDR3. The CDR3 sequence: CASGRGGSVYEQYF. The CDR3 coding sequence is TGCGCCAGCGGTCGGGGGGGCTCAGTCTACGAGCAGTACTTC. Together with reference TRBV5-1 and TRBJ2-7, the CDR3 gives the full variable domain: KAGVTQTPRYLIKTRGQQVTLSCSPISGHRSVSWYQQTPGQGLQFLFEYFSETQRNKGNFPGRFSGRQFSNSRSEMNVSTLELGDSALYLCASGRGGSVYEQYFGPGTRLTVT.